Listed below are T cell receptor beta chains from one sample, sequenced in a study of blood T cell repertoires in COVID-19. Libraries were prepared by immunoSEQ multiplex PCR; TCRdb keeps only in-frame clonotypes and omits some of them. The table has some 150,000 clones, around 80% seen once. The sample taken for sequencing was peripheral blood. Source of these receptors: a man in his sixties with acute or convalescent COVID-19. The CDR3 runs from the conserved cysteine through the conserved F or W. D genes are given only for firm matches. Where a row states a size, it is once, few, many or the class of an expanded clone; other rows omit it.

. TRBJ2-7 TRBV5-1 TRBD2 CASREVPASGFYEQYF TGCGCCAGCAGAGAAGTCCCGGCTAGCGGGTTCTACGAGCAGTACTTC
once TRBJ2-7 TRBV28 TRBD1 CASSPGTGSYEQYF TGTGCCAGCAGTCCCGGGACAGGTTCCTACGAGCAGTACTTC
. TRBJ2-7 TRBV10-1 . CATNPTGFSYEQYF TGCGCCACCAACCCTACAGGGTTTTCGTACGAGCAGTACTTC
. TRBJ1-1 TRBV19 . CASSTGALNTEAFF TGTGCCAGTAGTACAGGGGCCTTGAACACTGAAGCTTTCTTT
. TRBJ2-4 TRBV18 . CASSATLAKNIQYF TGTGCCAGCTCAGCCACTTTAGCCAAAAACATTCAGTACTTC
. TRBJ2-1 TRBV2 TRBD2 CASRKRLAGLSYNEQFF TGTGCCAGCAGGAAAAGACTAGCGGGCCTCTCCTACAATGAGCAGTTCTTC
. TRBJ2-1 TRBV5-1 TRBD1 CASSLGQGAYNEQFF TGCGCCAGCAGCTTGGGGCAGGGGGCCTACAATGAGCAGTTCTTC
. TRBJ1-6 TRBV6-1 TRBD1 CASSGLQGAGSSPLHF TGTGCCAGCAGTGGATTACAGGGGGCAGGGAGTTCACCCCTCCACTTT
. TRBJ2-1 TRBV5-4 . CASSFPGPNEQFF TGTGCCAGCAGTTTCCCAGGGCCAAATGAGCAGTTCTTC
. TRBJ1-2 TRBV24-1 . CATSDSGRGSNYGYTF TGTGCCACCAGTGATTCCGGTCGGGGGTCCAACTATGGCTACACCTTC
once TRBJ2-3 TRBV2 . CASMGVGDTQYF TGTGCCAGCATGGGAGTGGGAGATACGCAGTATTTT
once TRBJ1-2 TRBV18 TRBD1 CASSPTYRGGYGYTF TGTGCCAGCTCACCAACGTACAGGGGTGGCTATGGCTACACCTTC